This T cell receptor beta chain was recovered during a study of shared clonotypes between healthy human individuals (dated by TCRdb to the early 2020s). Describing the broader study: A couple of women and a few men aged 18 to 49 years were included in the cohort. For each donor, CD4 naive and CD4 memory were each run on three plates, CD8 naive on two plates, and CD8 memory on one plate. To estimate repertoire size and how much clonotype sharing occurs between individuals, the study deeply sequenced the blood TCR repertoires of five or six healthy adults. Per donor, leukapheresis produced somewhere between about 0.8 and 9.5 billion PBMCs. Different laboratories and diverse techniques were used to prepare libraries and sequence TCR repertoires, to increase sequencing depth and limit assay-specific biases. Broader findings and caveats from the paper: Sampling was limited to blood, and TCR repertoires in tissue likely differ from TCR repertoires in blood. Even with the large sequencing depth, rarefaction of the sorted-subset datasets indicated that sequencing was incomplete. Based on pairwise subsampling, the degree of clonotype sharing among donors was expected to be affected by sequencing depth. When four donors were compared, the shared fraction of clonotypes was around 5% for naive CD4, around 3.6% for naive CD8, more than 2% for memory CD4, and approximately 0.4% for memory CD8. Naive subsets generally had larger estimated clonotype richness than memory subsets. Compared with non-shared clonotypes, clonotypes shared by all four sorted-subset donors had higher generation probabilities. The small number of donors limited the genetic and exposure-history diversity represented.

Healthy HIV-negative adults with no recently reported acute infections or vaccinations were included as donors. Only Caucasian adults living in Nashville, Tennessee, USA were represented among the donors. CD8 memory samples combined magnetically selected CD45RO+ cells with CCR7-negative CD45RA+ effector memory (TemRA) cells. Blood was obtained by leukapheresis, after which PBMCs were separated by Ficoll-Histopaque density gradient centrifugation and cryopreserved in liquid nitrogen vapor phase. Analytical flow cytometry was used to check the purity and quantity of each magnetically sorted T cell population. From each sorted fraction, genomic DNA was isolated and quantified by UV absorbance on a Nanodrop 2000c. Using the deep immunoSEQ assay, TCR CDR3 regions were amplified from genomic DNA by multiplex PCR. Extracted genomic DNA from each cell subset was spread evenly across all wells of several immunoSEQ 96-well plates, with each plate serving as a replicate. For sorted subsets, each replicate PCR was loaded with 150 to 250 ng genomic DNA, equivalent to 30,000 or so T cell genomes. The purified libraries were quantified using a Qubit 3.0 fluorometer, sized with a Bioanalyzer 2100, and then quantified again using the KAPA Library Quantification kit. Each immunoSEQ 96-well plate was sequenced on its own single-read 150-cycle Illumina NextSeq 550 flow cell. Per the authors' processing: Because the immunoSEQ output included only junctional sequences and no quality scores, the filtering could not be the same as the filtering used for full-length reads. Sequences were annotated with PyIR, a Python wrapper for IgBLAST v1.9, and V/J genes and CDR3 were assigned using IMGT germline references. Reads were removed for weak V/J assignments (E-value above 1e-6), missing CDR3, stop codons, out-of-frame junctions, or ambiguous translated residues. V3J clonotypes were defined as sequences sharing an identical inferred V gene, J gene, and CDR3 amino acid sequence. To compute the percentage overlap between repertoires, the number of shared unique clonotypes was divided by the size of the smaller repertoire. Repertoire richness was assessed with RTK rarefaction, the Chao1 estimator, and Recon v2.1 estimates of unobserved clonotypes. OLGA was used to compute generation probabilities for all TCRbeta clonotypes that the gDNA method yielded from several donors. TCRdb holds this immuneACCESS table with in-frame rearrangements only. Some clones are missing; in checked studies, unresolved V genes explain under half, and the rest has no known cause. The V and J calls and clone size come from that table; D and trimming were worked out from the DNA. This sample comprises fewer than 850,000 clones, about 92% of them detected only once. In total, the top ten clones hold roughly 36% of the sample.

About this clone itself: Its cognate antigen has yet to be identified. Within one base of it there is no much larger clone, and no base qualities were kept.

This TCR derives from a man younger than 35 in good health. Some clones in this sample may be carry-over from other donors' samples. The sequenced sample consisted of memory CD8+ T cells from PBMCs. The sample's cell subset or site label, decoded: CD45RO+ cells pooled with CCR7-negative TemRA cells.

In nucleotide form, the sequence is TGCGCCAGCAGCCAAAGGACTAGCGAATACAATGAGCAGTTCTTC. The translation is CASSQRTSEYNEQFF. Recombination joined TRBV4-1 with TRBJ2-1; 9 nucleotides in the junction match TRBD2. Including cysteine and phenylalanine, the CDR3 has 15 amino acids. The sequence is cut down to CDR3 DNA, 45 bases in frame from base 1. CDR1 and CDR2 are drawn from the germline V gene: MGHRA, YSYEKL. Trimmed from V: 2 bases; trimmed from J: 4 bases; junction bases lacking a gene match: 3.